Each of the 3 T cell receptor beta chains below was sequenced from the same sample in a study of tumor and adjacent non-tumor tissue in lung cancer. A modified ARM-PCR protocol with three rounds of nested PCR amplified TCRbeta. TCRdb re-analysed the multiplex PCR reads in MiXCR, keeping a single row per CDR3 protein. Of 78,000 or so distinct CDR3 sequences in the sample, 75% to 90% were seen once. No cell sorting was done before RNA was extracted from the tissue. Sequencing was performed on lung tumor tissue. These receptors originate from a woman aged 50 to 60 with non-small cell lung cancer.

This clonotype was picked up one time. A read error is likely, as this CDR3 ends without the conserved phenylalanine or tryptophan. The CDR3 bases are TGCAGTGCTAGAGTAGGGCTAGCGGGGGCTGTCACACATACGCAGTATTCT. This translates into CSARVGLAGAVTHTQYS. This chain connects TRBV20-1 to TRBJ2-3; 10 nucleotides match TRBD2. CDR3 length equals 17 residues. Germline CDR1 reads DFQATT; CDR2 reads SNEGSKA (reference sequence).

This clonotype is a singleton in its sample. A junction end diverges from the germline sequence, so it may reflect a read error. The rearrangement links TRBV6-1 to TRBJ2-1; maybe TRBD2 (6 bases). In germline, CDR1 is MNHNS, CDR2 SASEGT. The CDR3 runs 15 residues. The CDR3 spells CPSREAFIGYNEQFF. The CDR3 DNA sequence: TGTCCCAGCAGGGAGGCATTCATTGGCTACAATGAGCAGTTCTTC.

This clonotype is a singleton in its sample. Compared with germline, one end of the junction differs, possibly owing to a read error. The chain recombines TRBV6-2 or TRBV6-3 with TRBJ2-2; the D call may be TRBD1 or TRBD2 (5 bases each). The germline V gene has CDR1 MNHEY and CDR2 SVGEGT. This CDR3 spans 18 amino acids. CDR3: CTNRYQRLGASNTGELLF. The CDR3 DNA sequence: TGTACCAACAGATACCAGCGTTTAGGGGCCTCGAACACCGGGGAGCTGTTATTT.